Listed below are T cell receptor beta chains from one sample, sequenced in a study of T cell repertoires and HLA-DP antigens. Which antigens these TCRs recognize remains unknown. Libraries were prepared by immunoSEQ multiplex PCR; TCRdb keeps only in-frame clonotypes and omits some of them. Of fewer than 75,000 clones listed, around 80% were seen once; the top ten hold 1.5% to 2%. Sequenced sample: CD4+ T cells from PBMCs. These receptors were obtained from a man aged 55 to 69 in good health and CMV-seronegative. Both conserved end residues are part of each CDR3. The D gene is left open where the match is weak. For some rows the clone size is stated as once, few or many, or as a class when expanded; others skip it.

-	TRBJ2-7	-	TRBV29-1	TGCAGCGTGCACCTCGGCAGGGGTACCGAGCAGTACTTC	CSVHLGRGTEQYF
-	TRBJ1-1	-	TRBV30	TGTGCCTGGAGTGTAAACAGGAACACTGAAGCTTTCTTT	CAWSVNRNTEAFF
-	TRBJ1-1	-	TRBV15	TGTGCCACCAGCAAGAAGACCGTCAACACTGAAGCTTTCTTT	CATSKKTVNTEAFF
-	TRBJ1-1	-	TRBV7-9	TGTGCCAGCAGCTCACAGGGTGTGAGCACTGAAGCTTTCTTT	CASSSQGVSTEAFF
-	TRBJ1-1	-	TRBV18	TGTGCCAGCTCAAGAGGGTTGAACACTGAAGCTTTCTTT	CASSRGLNTEAFF
-	TRBJ1-2	-	TRBV27	TGTGCCAGCAGTTTGAGGGCAGGGTATGGCTACACCTTC	CASSLRAGYGYTF
-	TRBJ1-1	-	TRBV5-4	TGTGCCAGCAGCCCACAGACAGCGAACACTGAAGCTTTCTTT	CASSPQTANTEAFF
-	TRBJ2-1	-	TRBV5-1	TGCGCCAGCAGCTTGGTATCCGGACCGAATGAGCAGTTCTTC	CASSLVSGPNEQFF
-	TRBJ1-1	-	TRBV6-5	TGTGCCAGCAGTTACTCTTGGCGCCAGGGGGCTTTCTTT	CASSYSWRQGAFF
few	TRBJ2-2	TRBD2	TRBV29-1	TGCAGCGTTAGGGCGGGAGCGGCGAACACCGGGGAGCTGTTTTTT	CSVRAGAANTGELFF
few	TRBJ2-2	-	TRBV2	TGTGCCAGCAAGGCGCAGGGGTCCACCGGGGAGCTGTTTTTT	CASKAQGSTGELFF
few	TRBJ2-2	-	TRBV9	TGTGCCAGCAGCGCCCCCCCATGGGCAGGGGACACCGGGGAGCTGTTTTTT	CASSAPPWAGDTGELFF
once	TRBJ1-2	-	TRBV6-5	TGTGCCAGCAGACAAGTTGGGGGCTACACCTTC	CASRQVGGYTF
-	TRBJ2-1	-	TRBV12-5	TGTGCTAGTGGTTTGGACTCCCTCTACAATGAGCAGTTCTTC	CASGLDSLYNEQFF
-	TRBJ2-7	TRBD2	TRBV7-2	TGTGCCAGCAGCTTAGATCGCCTAGCGGGGTCCTACGAGCAGTACTTC	CASSLDRLAGSYEQYF
few	TRBJ2-6	TRBD1	TRBV4-3	TGCGCCAGCAGCCAAGATCAGGGGGCGCAAGGGGCCAACGTCCTGACTTTC	CASSQDQGAQGANVLTF
-	TRBJ1-1	-	TRBV5-1	TGCGCCAGCAGCTTGGCACCGTCGAACACTGAAGCTTTCTTT	CASSLAPSNTEAFF
-	TRBJ2-3	TRBD2	TRBV5-1	TGCGCCAGCAGCTTGAAGGCTAGCGGGGTATCAGATACGCAGTATTTT	CASSLKASGVSDTQYF
-	TRBJ1-5	-	TRBV21-1	TGTGCCAGCAGAAACAGGGGCCCCGCTAGCAATCAGCCCCAGCATTTT	CASRNRGPASNQPQHF
-	TRBJ2-1	-	TRBV6-6	TGTGCCAGCAGTTACTCGGCAGCACTCTCCTACAATGAGCAGTTCTTC	CASSYSAALSYNEQFF
few	TRBJ2-3	-	TRBV6-6	TGTGCCAGCACCGCTATTGAGGGAGAGGGCACAGATACGCAGTATTTT	CASTAIEGEGTDTQYF
-	TRBJ1-2	-	TRBV30	TGTGCCTGGAGACGGACCTATGGCTACACCTTC	CAWRRTYGYTF
-	TRBJ2-2	-	TRBV11-2	TGTGCCAGCAGCTTAGAGGCCGCCGGGGAGCTGTTTTTT	CASSLEAAGELFF
-	TRBJ2-5	-	TRBV15	TGTGCCACCAGCAGAGATCCCCAGCCCCAAGAGACCCAGTACTTC	CATSRDPQPQETQYF
-	TRBJ1-5	-	TRBV5-5	TGTGCCAGCAGCCCAGCTGGCGGCAATCAGCCCCAGCATTTT	CASSPAGGNQPQHF
-	TRBJ2-5	-	TRBV7-9	TGTGCCAGCAGCTTAACTTTGGGCTCTGAGACCCAGTACTTC	CASSLTLGSETQYF
-	TRBJ2-6	-	TRBV7-2	TGTGCCAGCAGCTTAAAGCTCCTGATTGGGGCCAACGTCCTGACTTTC	CASSLKLLIGANVLTF
-	TRBJ1-3	-	TRBV6-1	TGTGCCAGCAGTGAGAGGATCTCTGGAAACACCATATATTTT	CASSERISGNTIYF
-	TRBJ2-6	-	TRBV6-5	TGTGCCAGCGGCAGCTCTGGGGCCAACGTCCTGACTTTC	CASGSSGANVLTF
few	TRBJ1-1	-	TRBV28	TGTGCCAGCACGGTTAACACTGAAGCTTTCTTT	CASTVNTEAFF
once	TRBJ1-4	-	TRBV6-1	TGTGCCAGCAACCCTCAGGGATCCGCTAGTGAAAAACTGTTTTTT	CASNPQGSASEKLFF
once	TRBJ2-7	-	TRBV7-2	TGTGCCAGCAGCTTAGTTAGAGTTTCCTACGAGCAGTACTTC	CASSLVRVSYEQYF
few	TRBJ2-1	-	TRBV4-2	TGTGCCAGCAGCCAAGCGGGGCGGGATCCCTACAATGAGCAGTTCTTC	CASSQAGRDPYNEQFF
once	TRBJ2-2	TRBD2	TRBV5-1	TGCGCCAGCAGCCCCGGACTAGCGGAGAACACCGGGGAGCTGTTTTTT	CASSPGLAENTGELFF
-	TRBJ2-1	-	TRBV10-1	TGCGCCAGCAGCCCGTCGGGGGCGAGTGAGCAGTTCTTC	CASSPSGASEQFF
once	TRBJ1-3	-	TRBV11-2	TGTGCCAGCAACCTAAAAGGGGTTGGCACCATATATTTT	CASNLKGVGTIYF
-	TRBJ2-6	-	TRBV4-2	TGTGCCAGCAGCCCGAACCACGTCAGGGTGTCTTCTGGGGCCAACGTCCTGACTTTC	CASSPNHVRVSSGANVLTF
once	TRBJ1-5	-	TRBV5-5	TGTGCCAGCAGCTTGGATGGCAGGGGTAATCAGCCCCAGCATTTT	CASSLDGRGNQPQHF
-	TRBJ1-6	-	TRBV7-6	TGTGCCAGCAGCTTAGGTAGTAATTCACCCCTCCACTTT	CASSLGSNSPLHF
-	TRBJ1-5	-	TRBV21-1	TGTGCCAGCCTTAAGGAGCAGGGGGCTGATCGGGGTCAGCCCCAGCATTTT	CASLKEQGADRGQPQHF
-	TRBJ2-5	-	TRBV14	TGTGCCAGCAGCCAAAAGCAAGAGACCCAGTACTTC	CASSQKQETQYF
-	TRBJ2-3	-	TRBV9	TGTGCCAGCAGCGTAGGGCAGGGAATCACAGATACGCAGTATTTT	CASSVGQGITDTQYF
-	TRBJ1-2	TRBD1	TRBV9	TGTGCCAGCAGCGAGGGGACAGGGGGGAACTATGGCTACACCTTC	CASSEGTGGNYGYTF
-	TRBJ2-1	TRBD2	TRBV7-8	TGTGCCAGCAGCACCCAACTAGCGGGCTTGAATGAGCAGTTCTTC	CASSTQLAGLNEQFF
-	TRBJ2-5	-	TRBV6-5	TGTGCCAGCAGCCTAGACAGGGACTCGTACTTC	CASSLDRDSYF
-	TRBJ1-2	TRBD1	TRBV6-1	TGTGCCAGCAGTGTACCCGGGACAGGGGGCAGGAGTGGCTACACCTTC	CASSVPGTGGRSGYTF
few	TRBJ2-2	-	TRBV5-1	TGCGCCAGCAGCTCGCTCGGCGGGAACACCGGGGAGCTGTTTTTT	CASSSLGGNTGELFF
few	TRBJ2-5	-	TRBV4-3	TGCGCCAGCAGCCCTAGGAGGGGCGGGTGGGAGACCCAGTACTTC	CASSPRRGGWETQYF
once	TRBJ1-5	-	TRBV6-5	TGTGCCAGCAGTTACTCTAGTGGACAGCCCCAGCATTTT	CASSYSSGQPQHF
-	TRBJ1-1	-	TRBV5-6	TGTGCCAGCAGCTTTGACTGGGGGACTGAAGCTTTCTTT	CASSFDWGTEAFF
few	TRBJ1-6	-	TRBV5-4	TGTGCCAGCAGCCGGGACGGTTCATCACCCCTCCACTTT	CASSRDGSSPLHF
-	TRBJ1-6	TRBD1	TRBV7-2	TGTGCCAGCAGCCGGACAGGGTATAATTCACCCCTCCACTTT	CASSRTGYNSPLHF
many	TRBJ2-7	-	TRBV5-1	TGCGCCAGCGGGGTGGACTTTGCGCAGTACTTC	CASGVDFAQYF
-	TRBJ2-1	-	TRBV9	TGTGCCAGCAGCGTAGGAGCGCCCAATGAGCAGTTCTTC	CASSVGAPNEQFF
-	TRBJ1-2	TRBD1	TRBV9	TGTGCCAGCAGCGTAGAGGGACAGGGGAGTGGCTACACCTTC	CASSVEGQGSGYTF
-	TRBJ2-5	-	TRBV5-1	TGCGCCAGCAGCCCCGAACCCGGGGGCCAAGAGACCCAGTACTTC	CASSPEPGGQETQYF
-	TRBJ1-1	-	TRBV5-6	TGTGCCAGCAGCTTGGTTGCCTGGACGGGGAAGGCGTCAAATGAAGCTTTCTTT	CASSLVAWTGKASNEAFF
-	TRBJ2-2	TRBD2	TRBV2	TGTGCCAGCAGTGTGCGGGAGTACACCGGGGAGCTGTTTTTT	CASSVREYTGELFF
-	TRBJ1-2	-	TRBV19	TGTGTCAGCGGAAGGGTGGGCTATGGCTACACCTTC	CVSGRVGYGYTF
few	TRBJ1-6	TRBD1	TRBV4-1	TGCGCCAGCAGCCGAGCCCCGGGACAGGATTCGGAAGGTAATTCACCCCTCCACTTT	CASSRAPGQDSEGNSPLHF